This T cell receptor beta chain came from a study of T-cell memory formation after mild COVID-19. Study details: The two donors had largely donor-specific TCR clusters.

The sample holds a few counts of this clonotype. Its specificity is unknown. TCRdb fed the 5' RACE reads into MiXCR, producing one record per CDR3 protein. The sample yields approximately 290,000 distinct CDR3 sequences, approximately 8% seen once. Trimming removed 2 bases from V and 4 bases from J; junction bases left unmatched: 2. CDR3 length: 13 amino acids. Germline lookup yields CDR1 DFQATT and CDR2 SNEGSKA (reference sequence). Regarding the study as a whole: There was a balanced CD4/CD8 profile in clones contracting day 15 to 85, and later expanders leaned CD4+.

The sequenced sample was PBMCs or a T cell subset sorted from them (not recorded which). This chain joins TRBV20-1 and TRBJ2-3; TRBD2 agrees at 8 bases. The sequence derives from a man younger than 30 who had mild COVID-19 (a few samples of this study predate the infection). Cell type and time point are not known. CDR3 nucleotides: TGCAGTGCTAGAATTAGCGGGGCAGATACGCAGTATTTT. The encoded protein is CSARISGADTQYF.